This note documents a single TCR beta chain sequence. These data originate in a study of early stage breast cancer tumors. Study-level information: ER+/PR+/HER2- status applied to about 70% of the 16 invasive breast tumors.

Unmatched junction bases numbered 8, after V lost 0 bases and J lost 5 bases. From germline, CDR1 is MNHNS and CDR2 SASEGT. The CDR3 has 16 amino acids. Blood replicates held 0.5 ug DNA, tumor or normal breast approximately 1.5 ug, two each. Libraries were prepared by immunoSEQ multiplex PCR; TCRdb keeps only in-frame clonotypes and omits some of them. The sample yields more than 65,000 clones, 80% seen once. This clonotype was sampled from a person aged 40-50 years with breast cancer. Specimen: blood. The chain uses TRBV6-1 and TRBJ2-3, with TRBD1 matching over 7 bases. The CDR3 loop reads CASSEALSQGVDTQYF. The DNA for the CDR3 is TGTGCCAGCAGTGAAGCGCTTAGCCAGGGGGTAGATACGCAGTATTTT.